The T cell receptor beta chain under discussion was sequenced for a study of blood T cell repertoires in COVID-19. About the study: Acute-phase and convalescent COVID-19 samples originated in the United States, Italy and Spain.

V was trimmed by 3 bases and J by 1 base, leaving 8 bases between them. CDR1 and CDR2 (germline): KGHDR, SFDVKD. CDR3 length equals 14 residues. Authors' processing steps: Reference gene primer amplification in the assay estimated nucleated cell counts. Only in-frame clones appear in the TCRdb table, and some are missing; sequencing was by immunoSEQ multiplex PCR. V and J calls and clone size are given by that table; D and trimming were obtained from the DNA. Of around 250,000 clones listed, around 80% are singletons. This clone was recorded once. This sequence was found in a man aged 25-45 years with acute COVID-19. The chain employs TRBV24-1 and TRBJ1-1; TRBD1 is a possible D gene (5 bases). The sample consisted of PBMCs or T cells enriched from blood (not recorded which). The CDR3 protein is CATSDPQGNTEAFF. In DNA form, the CDR3 reads TGTGCCACCAGTGATCCCCAGGGGAACACTGAAGCTTTCTTT.